This T cell receptor beta chain was retrieved from a study of blood T cell repertoires in COVID-19. Study summary: Spain, Italy and the United States supplied samples that represented acute and convalescent COVID-19.

Under the authors' procedure: The assay estimated nucleated cells by amplifying reference gene primers. Using immunoSEQ multiplex PCR, the repertoire was profiled, and TCRdb retains in-frame clones only, with some absent. V and J calls and clone size are copied from that table; D and trimming were computed from the DNA. The sample has about 98,000 clones; about 85% are singletons. Germline V gene lookup returns CDR1 MNHEY and CDR2 SVGAGI. Trimming pared 6 bases from V and 3 bases from J, leaving 15 bases between. This CDR3 is built from 15 residues. The chain recombines TRBV6-5 with TRBJ2-1; tentatively, D is TRBD1 (6 bases). The sample was peripheral blood. This clonotype originated in a woman of 80 years or more with acute or convalescent COVID-19. CDR3 region: CASRPRLQGYNEQFF. DNA of the CDR3: TGTGCCAGCAGGCCAAGGTTACAGGGCTACAATGAGCAGTTCTTC.